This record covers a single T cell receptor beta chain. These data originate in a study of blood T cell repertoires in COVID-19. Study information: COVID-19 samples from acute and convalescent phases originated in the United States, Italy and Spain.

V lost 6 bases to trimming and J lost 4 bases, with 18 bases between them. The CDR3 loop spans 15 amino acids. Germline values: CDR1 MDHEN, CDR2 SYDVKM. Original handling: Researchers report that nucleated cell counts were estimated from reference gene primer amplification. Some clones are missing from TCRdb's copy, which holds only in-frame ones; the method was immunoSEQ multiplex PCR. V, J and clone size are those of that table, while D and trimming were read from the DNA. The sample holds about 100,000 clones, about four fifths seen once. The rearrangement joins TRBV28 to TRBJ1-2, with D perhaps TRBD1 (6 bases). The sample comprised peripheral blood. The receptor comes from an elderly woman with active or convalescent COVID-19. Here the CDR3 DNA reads TGTGCCAGCAGCTACCGAAACAGGGCTCCCTATGGCTACACCTTC. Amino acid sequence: CASSYRNRAPYGYTF.